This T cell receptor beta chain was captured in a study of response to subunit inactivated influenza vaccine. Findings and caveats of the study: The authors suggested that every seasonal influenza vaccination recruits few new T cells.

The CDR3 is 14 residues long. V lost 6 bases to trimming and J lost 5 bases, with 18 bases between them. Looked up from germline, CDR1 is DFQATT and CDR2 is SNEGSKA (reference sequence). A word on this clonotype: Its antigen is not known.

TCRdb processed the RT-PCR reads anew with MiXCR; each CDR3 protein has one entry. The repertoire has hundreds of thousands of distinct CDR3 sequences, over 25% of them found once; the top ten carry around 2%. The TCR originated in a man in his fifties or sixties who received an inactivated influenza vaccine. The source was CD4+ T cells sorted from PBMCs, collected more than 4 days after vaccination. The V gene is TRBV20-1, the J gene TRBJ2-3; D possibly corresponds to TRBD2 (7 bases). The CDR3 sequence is CSAPLGGVIDTQYF. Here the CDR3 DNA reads TGCAGTGCCCCGTTAGGGGGGGTAATAGATACGCAGTATTTT.